A single TCR beta chain is shown here with its context. Its antigen is not identified. TCRdb used MiXCR to reprocess the reads, holding one entry per CDR3 protein. The repertoire holds around 900,000 distinct CDR3 sequences, with less than 40% as singletons. The V and J ends lost 3 bases and 2 bases, in that order; junction bases with no gene match: 8. From germline, CDR1 is SGDLS and CDR2 YYNGEE. This CDR3 is built from 16 residues. The data originate from a study of T cell repertoires in cytomegalovirus infection. The chain employs TRBV9 and TRBJ1-3; 7 positions agree with TRBD1. The TCR was taken from a human donor in good health (CMV status not recorded). Some clones in this sample may be carry-over from other donors' samples. The sample consisted of cultured CD8+ T cells from PBMCs, taken from culture after CMV antigen stimulation. The CDR3 sequence: CASSGIKQGTGNTIYF. CDR3 DNA: TGTGCCAGCAGCGGAATTAAACAGGGGACTGGAAACACCATATATTTT.